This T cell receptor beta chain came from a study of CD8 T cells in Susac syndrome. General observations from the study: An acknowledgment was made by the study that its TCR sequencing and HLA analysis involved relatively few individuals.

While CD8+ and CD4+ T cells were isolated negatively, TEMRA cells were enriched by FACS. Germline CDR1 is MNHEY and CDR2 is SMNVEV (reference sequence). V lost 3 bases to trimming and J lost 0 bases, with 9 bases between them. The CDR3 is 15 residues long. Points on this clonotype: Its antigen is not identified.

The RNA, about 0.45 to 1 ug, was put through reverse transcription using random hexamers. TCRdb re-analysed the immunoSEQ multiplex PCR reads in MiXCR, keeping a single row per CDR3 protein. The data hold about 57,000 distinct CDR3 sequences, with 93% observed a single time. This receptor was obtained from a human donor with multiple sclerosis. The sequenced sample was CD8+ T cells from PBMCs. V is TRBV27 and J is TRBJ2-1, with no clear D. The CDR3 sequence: CASSFERSSYNEQFF. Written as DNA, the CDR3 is TGTGCCAGCAGTTTTGAGCGTAGCTCCTACAATGAGCAGTTCTTC.